What follows is one TCR beta chain and its context. This entry is derived from a study of blood T cells in healthy people across ages. Then a second PCR, running roughly 7 to 11 cycles, was carried out with a sample-barcoded 5' primer and a J-beta primer mix. TCRdb ran MiXCR on the 5' RACE reads and lists one entry per CDR3 protein. The table has some 850,000 distinct CDR3 sequences, more than 25% seen once; the top ten hold about 3%. The same sample was also used in a study of T cells of mothers and their children.

Sequenced: blood. The TCR sequence derives from a boy aged 5-17 years in good health.

CDR3 loop: CASSPRDVSGANVLTF. The DNA for the CDR3 is TGTGCCAGCTCACCACGAGACGTATCTGGGGCCAACGTCCTGACTTTC. The chain has TRBV18 and TRBJ2-6; D not resolved. The V end lost 1 base, the J end lost 1 base, and 8 bases lay between the germline ends. Germline loops: CDR1 KGHSH, CDR2 LQKENI. The CDR3 totals 16 residues.